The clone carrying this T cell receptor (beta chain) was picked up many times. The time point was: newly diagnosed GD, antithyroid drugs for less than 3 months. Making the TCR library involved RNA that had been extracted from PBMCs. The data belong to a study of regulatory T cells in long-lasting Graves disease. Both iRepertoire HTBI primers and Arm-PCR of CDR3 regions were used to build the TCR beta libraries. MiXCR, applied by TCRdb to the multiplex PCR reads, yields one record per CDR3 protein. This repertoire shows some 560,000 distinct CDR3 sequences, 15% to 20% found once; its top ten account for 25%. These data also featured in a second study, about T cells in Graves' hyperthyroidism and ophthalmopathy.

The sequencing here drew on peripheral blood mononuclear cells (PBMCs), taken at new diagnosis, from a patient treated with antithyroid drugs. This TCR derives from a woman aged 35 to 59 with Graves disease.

The CDR3 nucleotides are TGTGCCAGCAGCCCGGGGGAATTGGCCAGCTCCTACAATGAGCAGTTCTTC. It yields the protein CASSPGELASSYNEQFF. The V gene is TRBV3-1, the J gene TRBJ2-1; the D gene is possibly TRBD2 (6 bases). V lost 4 bases and J lost 0, with 16 bases in between. The length of the CDR3 is 17 residues. Germline V gene lookup returns CDR1 LGHDT and CDR2 YNNKEL (reference sequence).